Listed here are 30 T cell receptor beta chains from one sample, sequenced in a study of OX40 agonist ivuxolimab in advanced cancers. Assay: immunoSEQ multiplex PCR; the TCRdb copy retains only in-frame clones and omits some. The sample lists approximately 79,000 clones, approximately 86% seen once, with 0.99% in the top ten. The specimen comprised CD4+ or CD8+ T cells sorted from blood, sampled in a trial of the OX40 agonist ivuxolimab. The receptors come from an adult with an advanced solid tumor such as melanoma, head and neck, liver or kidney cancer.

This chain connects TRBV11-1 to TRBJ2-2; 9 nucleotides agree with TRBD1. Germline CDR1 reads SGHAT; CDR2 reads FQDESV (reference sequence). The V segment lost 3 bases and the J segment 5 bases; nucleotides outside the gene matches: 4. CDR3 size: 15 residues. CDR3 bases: TGTGCCAGCAGCTTCGGGGACAGGGAAACCGGGGAGCTGTTTTTT. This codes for CASSFGDRETGELFF.

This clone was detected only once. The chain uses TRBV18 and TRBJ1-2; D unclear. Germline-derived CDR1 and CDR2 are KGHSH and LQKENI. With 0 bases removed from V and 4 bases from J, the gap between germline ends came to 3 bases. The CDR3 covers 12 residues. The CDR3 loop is CASSPPSYGYTF. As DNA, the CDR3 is TGTGCCAGCTCACCACCGAGCTATGGCTACACCTTC.

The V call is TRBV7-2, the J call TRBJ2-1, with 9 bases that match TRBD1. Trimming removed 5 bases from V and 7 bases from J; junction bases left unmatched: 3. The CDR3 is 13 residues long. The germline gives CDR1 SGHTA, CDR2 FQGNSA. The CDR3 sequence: CASSGQGRNEQFF. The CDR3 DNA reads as TGTGCCAGCAGCGGACAGGGGAGGAATGAGCAGTTCTTC.

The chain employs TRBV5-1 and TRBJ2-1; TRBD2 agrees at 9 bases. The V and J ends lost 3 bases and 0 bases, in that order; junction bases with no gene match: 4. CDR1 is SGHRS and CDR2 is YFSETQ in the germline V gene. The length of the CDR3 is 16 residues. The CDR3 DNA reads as TGCGCCAGCAGCTCCAATAGCGGGAGCTCCTACAATGAGCAGTTCTTC. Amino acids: CASSSNSGSSYNEQFF.

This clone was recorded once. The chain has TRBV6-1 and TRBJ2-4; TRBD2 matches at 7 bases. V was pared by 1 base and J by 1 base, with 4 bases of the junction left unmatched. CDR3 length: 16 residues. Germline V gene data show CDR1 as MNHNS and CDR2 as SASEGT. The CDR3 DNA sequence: TGTGCCAGCAGTGAAGGGGGAGGGGTGGCCAAAAACATTCAGTACTTC. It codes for CASSEGGGVAKNIQYF.

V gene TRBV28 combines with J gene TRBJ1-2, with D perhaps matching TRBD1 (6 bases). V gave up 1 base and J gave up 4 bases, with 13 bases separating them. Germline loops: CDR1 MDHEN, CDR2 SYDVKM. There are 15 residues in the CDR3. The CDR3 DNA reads TGTGCCAGCAGTTTATCCCAGGGGTCGGGCTATGGCTACACCTTC. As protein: CASSLSQGSGYGYTF.

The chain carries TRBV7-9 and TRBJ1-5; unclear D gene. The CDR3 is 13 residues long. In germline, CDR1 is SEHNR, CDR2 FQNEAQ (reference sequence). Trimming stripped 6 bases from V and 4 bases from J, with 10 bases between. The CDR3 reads CASSYQENQPQHF. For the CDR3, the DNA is TGTGCCAGCAGTTACCAGGAAAATCAGCCCCAGCATTTT.

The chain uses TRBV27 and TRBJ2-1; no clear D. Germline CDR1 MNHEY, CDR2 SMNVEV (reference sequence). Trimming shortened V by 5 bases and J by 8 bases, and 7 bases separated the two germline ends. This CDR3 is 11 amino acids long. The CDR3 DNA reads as TGTGCCAGCAGTGTACGCGATGAGCAGTTCTTC. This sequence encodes CASSVRDEQFF.

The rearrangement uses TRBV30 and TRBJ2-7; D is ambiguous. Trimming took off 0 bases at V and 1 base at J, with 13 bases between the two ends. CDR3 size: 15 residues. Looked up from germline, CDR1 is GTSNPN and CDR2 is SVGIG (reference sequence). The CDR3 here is CAWSVSRQSSYEQYF. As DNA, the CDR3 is TGTGCCTGGAGTGTTTCAAGGCAATCGTCCTACGAGCAGTACTTC. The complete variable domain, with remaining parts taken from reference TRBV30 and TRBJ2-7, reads SQTIHQWPATLVQPVGSPLSLECTVEGTSNPNLYWYRQAAGRGLQLLFYSVGIGQISSEVPQNLSASRPQDRQFILSSKKLLLSDSGFYLCAWSVSRQSSYEQYFGPGTRLTVT.

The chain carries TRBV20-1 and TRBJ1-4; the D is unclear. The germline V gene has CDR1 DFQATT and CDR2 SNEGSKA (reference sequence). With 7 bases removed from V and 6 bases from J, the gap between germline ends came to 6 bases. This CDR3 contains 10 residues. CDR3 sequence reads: CSVFDEKLFF. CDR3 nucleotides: TGCAGTGTCTTTGATGAAAAACTGTTTTTT.

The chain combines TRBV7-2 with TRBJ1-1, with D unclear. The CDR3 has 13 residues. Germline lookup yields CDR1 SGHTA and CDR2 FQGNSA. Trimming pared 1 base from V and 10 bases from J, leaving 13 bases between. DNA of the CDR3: TGTGCCAGCAGCTTAGATCGTTCAATGGCAGCTTTCTTT. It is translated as CASSLDRSMAAFF.

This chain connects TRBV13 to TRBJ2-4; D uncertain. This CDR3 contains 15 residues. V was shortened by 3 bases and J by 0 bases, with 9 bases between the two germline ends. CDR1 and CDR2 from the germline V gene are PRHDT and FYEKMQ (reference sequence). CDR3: CASSLDSLAKNIQYF. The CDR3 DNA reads TGTGCCAGCAGCTTGGATAGCTTAGCCAAAAACATTCAGTACTTC.

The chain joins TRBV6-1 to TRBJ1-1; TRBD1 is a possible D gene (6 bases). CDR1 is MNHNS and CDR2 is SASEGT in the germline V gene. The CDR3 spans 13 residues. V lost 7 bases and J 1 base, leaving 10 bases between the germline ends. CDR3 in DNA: TGTGCCAGCAAGGGACACTCGAACACTGAAGCTTTCTTT. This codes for CASKGHSNTEAFF.

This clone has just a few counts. For the CDR3, the DNA is TGTGCCAGCAGTGAAGGAAGGTTCACATCCTACAATGAGCAGTTCTTC. Translated, it gives CASSEGRFTSYNEQFF. This chain connects TRBV6-1 to TRBJ2-1; D remains unclear. Trimming removed 1 base at V and 1 base at J, with 11 bases between. This CDR3 contains 16 residues. Germline lookup yields CDR1 MNHNS and CDR2 SASEGT.

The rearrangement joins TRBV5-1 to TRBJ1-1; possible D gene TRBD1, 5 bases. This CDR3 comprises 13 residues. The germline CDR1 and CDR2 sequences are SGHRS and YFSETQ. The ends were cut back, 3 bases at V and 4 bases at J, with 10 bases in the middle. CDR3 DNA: TGCGCCAGCAGCTCTCTGGGGGGCACTGAAGCTTTCTTT. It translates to CASSSLGGTEAFF.

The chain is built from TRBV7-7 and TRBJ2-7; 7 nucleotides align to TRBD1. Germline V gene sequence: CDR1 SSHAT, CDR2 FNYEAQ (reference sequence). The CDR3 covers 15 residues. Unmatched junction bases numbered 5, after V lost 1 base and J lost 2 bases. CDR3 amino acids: CASSLGDSLAYEQYF. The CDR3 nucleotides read TGTGCCAGCAGCTTAGGGGACAGTCTAGCCTACGAGCAGTACTTC.

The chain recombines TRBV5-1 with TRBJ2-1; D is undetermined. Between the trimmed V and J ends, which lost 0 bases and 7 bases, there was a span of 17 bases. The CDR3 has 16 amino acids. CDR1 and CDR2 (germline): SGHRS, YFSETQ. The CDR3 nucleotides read TGCGCCAGCAGCTTGGAGGCGGCTTACTATCGGAATGAGCAGTTCTTC. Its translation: CASSLEAAYYRNEQFF.

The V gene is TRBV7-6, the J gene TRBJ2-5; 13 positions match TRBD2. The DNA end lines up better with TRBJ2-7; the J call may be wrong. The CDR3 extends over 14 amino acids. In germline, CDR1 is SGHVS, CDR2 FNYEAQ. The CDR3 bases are TGTGCCAGCAGCTTACGGACTAGCGGGAGCGAGCAGTACTTC. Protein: CASSLRTSGSEQYF.

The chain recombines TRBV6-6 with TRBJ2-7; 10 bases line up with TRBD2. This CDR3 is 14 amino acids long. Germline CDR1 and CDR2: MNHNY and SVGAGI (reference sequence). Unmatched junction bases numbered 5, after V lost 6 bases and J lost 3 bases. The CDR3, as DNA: TGTGCCAGCAGGCTAGCGGGAGACATCTACGAGCAGTACTTC. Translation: CASRLAGDIYEQYF.

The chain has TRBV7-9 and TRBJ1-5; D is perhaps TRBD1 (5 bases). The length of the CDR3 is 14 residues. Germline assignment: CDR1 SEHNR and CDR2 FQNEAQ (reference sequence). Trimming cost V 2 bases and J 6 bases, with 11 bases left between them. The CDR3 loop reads CASSLQGIGQPQHF. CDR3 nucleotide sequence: TGTGCCAGCAGCTTACAGGGAATCGGTCAGCCCCAGCATTTT. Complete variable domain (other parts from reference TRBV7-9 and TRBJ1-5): DTGVSQNPRHKITKRGQNVTFRCDPISEHNRLYWYRQTLGQGPEFLTYFQNEAQLEKSRLLSDRFSAERPKGSFSTLEIQRTEQGDSAMYLCASSLQGIGQPQHFGDGTRLSIL.

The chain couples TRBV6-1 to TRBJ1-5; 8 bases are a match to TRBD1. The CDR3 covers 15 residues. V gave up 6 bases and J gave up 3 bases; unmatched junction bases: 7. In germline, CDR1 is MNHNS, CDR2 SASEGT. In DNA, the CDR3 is TGTGCCAGCAGCCGAGGGACAGGTTTCAATCAGCCCCAGCATTTT. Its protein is CASSRGTGFNQPQHF.

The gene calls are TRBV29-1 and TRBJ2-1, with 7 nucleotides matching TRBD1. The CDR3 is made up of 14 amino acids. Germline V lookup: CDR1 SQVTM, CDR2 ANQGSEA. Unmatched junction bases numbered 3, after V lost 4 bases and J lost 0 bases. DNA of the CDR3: TGCAGCGTTGGTAGACAGGGCTCCTACAATGAGCAGTTCTTC. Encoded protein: CSVGRQGSYNEQFF.

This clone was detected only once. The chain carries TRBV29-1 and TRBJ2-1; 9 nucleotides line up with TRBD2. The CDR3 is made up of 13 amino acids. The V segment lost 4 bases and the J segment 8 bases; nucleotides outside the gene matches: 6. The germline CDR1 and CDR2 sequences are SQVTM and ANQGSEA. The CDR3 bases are TGCAGCGTTGTGGGACTAGCAAAATATGAGCAGTTCTTC. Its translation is CSVVGLAKYEQFF.

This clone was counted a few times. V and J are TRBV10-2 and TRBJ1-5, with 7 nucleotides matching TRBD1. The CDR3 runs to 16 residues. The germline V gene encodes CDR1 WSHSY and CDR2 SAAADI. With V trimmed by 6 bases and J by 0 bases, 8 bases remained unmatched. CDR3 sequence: CASSGDSWYSNQPQHF. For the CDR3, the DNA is TGCGCCAGCAGCGGGGACAGCTGGTATAGCAATCAGCCCCAGCATTTT.

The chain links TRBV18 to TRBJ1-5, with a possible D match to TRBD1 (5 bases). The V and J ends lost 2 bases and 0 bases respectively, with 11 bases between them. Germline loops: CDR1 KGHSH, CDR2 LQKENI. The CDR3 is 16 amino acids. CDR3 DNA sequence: TGTGCCAGCTCACCAGGGGACGGCCCTAGCAATCAGCCCCAGCATTTT. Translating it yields CASSPGDGPSNQPQHF.

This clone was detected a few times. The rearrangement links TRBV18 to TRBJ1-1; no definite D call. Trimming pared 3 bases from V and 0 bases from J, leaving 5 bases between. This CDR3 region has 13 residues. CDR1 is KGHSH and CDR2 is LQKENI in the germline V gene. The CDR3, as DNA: TGTGCCAGCTCACCCCTTATGAACACTGAAGCTTTCTTT. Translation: CASSPLMNTEAFF.

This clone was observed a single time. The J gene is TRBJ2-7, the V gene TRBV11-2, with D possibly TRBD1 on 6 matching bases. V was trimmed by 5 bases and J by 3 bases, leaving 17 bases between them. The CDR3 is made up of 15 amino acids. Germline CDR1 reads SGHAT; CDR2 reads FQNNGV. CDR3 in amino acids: CASSTLPLDSYEQYF. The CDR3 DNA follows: TGTGCCAGCAGCACACTTCCACTGGACAGCTACGAGCAGTACTTC.

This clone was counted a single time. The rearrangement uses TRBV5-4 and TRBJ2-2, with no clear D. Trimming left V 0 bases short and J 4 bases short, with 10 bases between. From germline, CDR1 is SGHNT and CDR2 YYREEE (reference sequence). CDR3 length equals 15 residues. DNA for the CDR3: TGTGCCAGCAGCTTGGGACAAGGGATCACCGGGGAGCTGTTTTTT. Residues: CASSLGQGITGELFF.

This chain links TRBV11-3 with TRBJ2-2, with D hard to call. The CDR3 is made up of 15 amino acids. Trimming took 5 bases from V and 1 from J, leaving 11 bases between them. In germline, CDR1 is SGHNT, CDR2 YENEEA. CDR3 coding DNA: TGTGCCAGCAGCCCGGGTGGGCAGAACACCGGGGAGCTGTTTTTT. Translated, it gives CASSPGGQNTGELFF.

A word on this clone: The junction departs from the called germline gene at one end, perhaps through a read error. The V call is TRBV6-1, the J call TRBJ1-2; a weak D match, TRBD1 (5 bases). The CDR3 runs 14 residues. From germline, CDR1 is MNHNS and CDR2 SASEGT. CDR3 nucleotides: TGTGCCAGCAGTGAAACCCCAAGACAGAGTGGCCACACCTTC. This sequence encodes CASSETPRQSGHTF.